Sequencing of this T cell receptor (beta chain) was carried out in a study of Ad26.COV2.S vaccination and SARS-CoV-2 variants. CDR3 size: 13 residues. Trimming pared 4 bases from V and 6 bases from J, leaving 9 bases between. Germline values: CDR1 SNHLY, CDR2 FYNNEI. Clones were read by immunoSEQ multiplex PCR, and TCRdb kept only the in-frame ones, dropping some. The sample carries 510,000 or so clones, approximately 88% recorded once. Specified treatment: roughly 20 received Ad26.COV2.S at low or high dose, single or two shots; five or six received placebo; per-sample allocation not given. Specimens were obtained on day 63 following the first vaccine or placebo injection.

The genes are TRBV2 and TRBJ2-2; tentative D call: TRBD1 (5 bases). The material was peripheral blood, obtained in a trial of Ad26.COV2.S vaccine versus placebo. The clonotype comes from a person between 18 and 59 years old who received the Ad26.COV2.S COVID-19 vaccine or a placebo. The CDR3 region is CASSGVQAGELFF. The CDR3 DNA sequence: TGTGCCAGCAGTGGTGTACAGGCCGGGGAGCTGTTTTTT. Together with reference TRBV2 and TRBJ2-2, the CDR3 gives the full variable domain: EPEVTQTPSHQVTQMGQEVILRCVPISNHLYFYWYRQILGQKVEFLVSFYNNEISEKSEIFDDQFSVERPDGSNFTLKIRSTKLEDSAMYFCASSGVQAGELFFGEGSRLTVL.